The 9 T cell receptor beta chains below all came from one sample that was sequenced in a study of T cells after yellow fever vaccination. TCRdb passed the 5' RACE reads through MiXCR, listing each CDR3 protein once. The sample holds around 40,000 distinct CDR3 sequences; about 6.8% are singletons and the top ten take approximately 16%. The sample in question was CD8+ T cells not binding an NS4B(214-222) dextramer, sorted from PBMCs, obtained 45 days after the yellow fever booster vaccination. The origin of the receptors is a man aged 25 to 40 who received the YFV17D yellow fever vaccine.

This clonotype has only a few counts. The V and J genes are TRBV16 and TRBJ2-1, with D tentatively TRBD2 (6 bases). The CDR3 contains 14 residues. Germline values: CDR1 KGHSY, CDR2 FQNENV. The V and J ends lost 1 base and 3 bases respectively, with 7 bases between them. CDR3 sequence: CASSQLGGYNEQFF. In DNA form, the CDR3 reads TGTGCCAGCAGCCAATTGGGGGGCTACAATGAGCAGTTCTTC.

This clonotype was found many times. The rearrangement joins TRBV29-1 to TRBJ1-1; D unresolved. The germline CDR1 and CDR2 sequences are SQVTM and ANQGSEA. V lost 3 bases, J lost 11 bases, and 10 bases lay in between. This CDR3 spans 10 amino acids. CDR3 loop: CSVDEQLAFF. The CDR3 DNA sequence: TGCAGCGTTGATGAACAGTTGGCTTTCTTT.

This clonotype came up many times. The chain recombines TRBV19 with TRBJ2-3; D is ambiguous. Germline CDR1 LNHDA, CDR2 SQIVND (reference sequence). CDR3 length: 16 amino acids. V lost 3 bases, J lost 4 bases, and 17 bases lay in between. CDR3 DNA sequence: TGTGCCAGTAGTATCTTCGGGCCCGTCTCGCCAGATACGCAGTATTTT. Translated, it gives CASSIFGPVSPDTQYF.

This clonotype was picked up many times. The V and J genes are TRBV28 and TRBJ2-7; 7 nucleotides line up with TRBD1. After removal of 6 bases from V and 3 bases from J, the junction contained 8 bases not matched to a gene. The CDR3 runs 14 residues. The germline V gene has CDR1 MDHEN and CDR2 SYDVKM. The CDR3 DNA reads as TGTGCCAGCAGACCCCAGGGGGTGGGCTACGAGCAGTACTTC. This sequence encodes CASRPQGVGYEQYF.

DNA for the CDR3: TGTGCCAGCAGCCCCGGGAGAAACTACGAGCAGTACTTC. Translation gives CASSPGRNYEQYF. The V call is TRBV13, the J call TRBJ2-7; a weak D match, TRBD2 (6 bases). Between the trimmed V and J ends, which lost 5 bases and 3 bases, there was a span of 11 bases. CDR3 length: 13 amino acids. Looked up from germline, CDR1 is PRHDT and CDR2 is FYEKMQ (reference sequence).

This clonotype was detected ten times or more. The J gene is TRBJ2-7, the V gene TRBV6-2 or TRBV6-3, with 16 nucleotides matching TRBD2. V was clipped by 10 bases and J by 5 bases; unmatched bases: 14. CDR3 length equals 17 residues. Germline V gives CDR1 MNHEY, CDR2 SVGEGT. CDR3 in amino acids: CAILGTSGRAVLHEQYF. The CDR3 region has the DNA TGTGCCATCCTAGGGACTAGCGGGAGGGCCGTGCTCCACGAGCAGTACTTC.

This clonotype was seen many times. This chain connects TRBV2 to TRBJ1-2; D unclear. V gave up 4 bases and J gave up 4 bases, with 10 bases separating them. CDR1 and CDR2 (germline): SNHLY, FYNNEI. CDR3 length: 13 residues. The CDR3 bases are TGTGCCAGCAGTGCCGGGAACACCTATGGCTACACCTTC. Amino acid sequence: CASSAGNTYGYTF.

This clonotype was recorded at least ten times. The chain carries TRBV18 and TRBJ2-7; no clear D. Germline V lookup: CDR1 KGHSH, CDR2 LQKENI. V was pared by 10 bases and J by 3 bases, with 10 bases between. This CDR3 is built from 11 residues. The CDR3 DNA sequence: TGTGCCACCTTTTGGGACTACGAGCAGTACTTC. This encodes CATFWDYEQYF. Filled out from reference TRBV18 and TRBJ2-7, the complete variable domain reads NAGVMQNPRHLVRRRGQEARLRCSPMKGHSHVYWYRQLPEEGLKFMVYLQKENIIDESGMPKERFSAEFPKEGPSILRIQQVVRGDSAAYFCATFWDYEQYFGPGTRLTVT.

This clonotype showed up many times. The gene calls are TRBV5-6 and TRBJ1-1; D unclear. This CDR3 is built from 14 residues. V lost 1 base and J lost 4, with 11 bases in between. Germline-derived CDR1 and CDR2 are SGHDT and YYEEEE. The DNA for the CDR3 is TGTGCCAGCAGCTTGTGGGGAGGGAGCACTGAAGCTTTCTTT. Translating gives CASSLWGGSTEAFF. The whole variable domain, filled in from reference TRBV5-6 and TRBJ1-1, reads DAGVTQSPTHLIKTRGQQVTLRCSPKSGHDTVSWYQQALGQGPQFIFQYYEEEERQRGNFPDRFSGHQFPNYSSELNVNALLLGDSALYLCASSLWGGSTEAFFGQGTRLTVV.